The 28 T cell receptor beta chains in this list originate from one sample, sequenced in a study of T cell responses to AZD1222 COVID-19 vaccine. Assay used: immunoSEQ multiplex PCR; TCRdb lists only in-frame clones, some missing. The sample carries about 100,000 clones, 80% to 95% recorded once. Material: peripheral blood, obtained on day 0 of AZD1222 vaccination. The receptors derive from an adult in good health.

V gene TRBV19 combines with J gene TRBJ2-5, with 9 bases aligning to TRBD2. With 7 bases clipped from V and 2 bases from J, the junction kept 11 bases outside the gene matches. CDR1 is LNHDA, CDR2 SQIVND, per germline (reference sequence). This CDR3 is 16 amino acids long. CDR3 amino acids: CASTPTGTSLQETQYF. Written as DNA, the CDR3 is TGTGCCAGTACCCCGACCGGGACTAGCCTACAAGAGACCCAGTACTTC.

The sample holds a few counts of this clone. The CDR3 loop reads CSAGTGNYEQYF. In DNA form, the CDR3 reads TGCAGCGCCGGCACAGGGAACTACGAGCAGTACTTC. The V and J genes are TRBV29-1 and TRBJ2-7, with D possibly TRBD1 on 6 matching bases. Germline values: CDR1 SQVTM, CDR2 ANQGSEA. Between the trimmed V and J ends, which lost 7 bases and 3 bases, there was a span of 13 bases. The CDR3 runs to 12 residues.

V usage is TRBV6-5 and J usage is TRBJ1-5; TRBD1 aligns across 9 bases. Germline trimming cut 8 bases from V and 7 bases from J; bases unmatched to any gene: 6. The germline V gene encodes CDR1 MNHEY and CDR2 SVGAGI. CDR3 length equals 13 residues. Here the CDR3 DNA reads TGTGCCAGCCAACAGGGGGCACGACAGCCCCAGCATTTT. Its protein product is CASQQGARQPQHF.

The chain uses TRBV7-9 and TRBJ2-7, with 10 bases aligning to TRBD2. There are 16 residues in the CDR3. J lost 4 bases, V lost 5 bases, and 11 bases had no gene match. Per germline, CDR1 SEHNR and CDR2 FQNEAQ (reference sequence). Here the CDR3 reads CASSGLGGTSEYEQYF. The CDR3 DNA follows: TGTGCCAGCAGCGGTTTGGGGGGGACTAGCGAGTACGAGCAGTACTTC.

The genes are TRBV5-8 and TRBJ1-5; 8 nucleotides agree with TRBD1. CDR1 is SGHTS, CDR2 YDEGEE, per germline. V lost 0 bases and J lost 7; bases outside the gene matches: 9. CDR3 length: 16 residues. The CDR3 region is CASSLVGQGVRQPQHF. The CDR3 nucleotides are TGTGCCAGCAGCTTGGTAGGACAGGGAGTGAGGCAGCCCCAGCATTTT.

The rearrangement links TRBV30 to TRBJ2-7, with 7 nucleotides matching TRBD2. In germline, CDR1 is GTSNPN, CDR2 SVGIG (reference sequence). The CDR3 has 17 amino acids. J gave up 3 bases and V 1 base, and 15 bases lay outside the gene matches. The CDR3 protein is CAWSGLAAGESGYEQYF. The CDR3 DNA reads TGTGCCTGGAGTGGCCTCGCTGCGGGAGAGTCGGGCTACGAGCAGTACTTC.

The rearrangement uses TRBV18 and TRBJ1-5; D unclear. Trimming took off 2 bases at V and 2 bases at J, with 4 bases between the two ends. This CDR3 comprises 13 residues. Germline-derived CDR1 and CDR2 are KGHSH and LQKENI. In nucleotides, the CDR3 is TGTGCCAGCTCACCAATTGGCAATCAGCCCCAGCATTTT. Residues: CASSPIGNQPQHF.

The chain joins TRBV30 to TRBJ2-1; 9 bases map to TRBD2. The germline gives CDR1 GTSNPN, CDR2 SVGIG (reference sequence). The CDR3 is 17 residues long. The J segment lost 6 bases and the V segment lost 0 bases, leaving 12 bases of the junction unmatched. The CDR3 region is CAWSVGDSGSRGNEQFF. The CDR3 DNA sequence: TGTGCCTGGAGTGTAGGGGATAGCGGGAGCAGGGGCAATGAGCAGTTCTTC. The variable domain in full, completed from reference TRBV30 and TRBJ2-1, reads SQTIHQWPATLVQPVGSPLSLECTVEGTSNPNLYWYRQAAGRGLQLLFYSVGIGQISSEVPQNLSASRPQDRQFILSSKKLLLSDSGFYLCAWSVGDSGSRGNEQFFGPGTRLTVL.

This chain joins TRBV11-2 and TRBJ2-5; a possible D gene is TRBD2 (6 bases). The CDR3 extends over 15 amino acids. V lost 5 bases and J 10 bases, leaving 23 bases between the germline ends. Germline CDR1 and CDR2: SGHAT and FQNNGV. CDR3 nucleotides: TGTGCCAGCAGCCTCCGCTACTCCTCGGAGGGAGACCAGTACTTC. It is translated as CASSLRYSSEGDQYF.

V gene TRBV27 combines with J gene TRBJ1-1; D unclear. Trimming took off 2 bases at V and 4 bases at J, with 8 bases between the two ends. Germline V gives CDR1 MNHEY, CDR2 SMNVEV (reference sequence). CDR3 length equals 13 residues. CDR3 amino acids: CASSLDLSTEAFF. The CDR3 DNA sequence: TGTGCCAGCAGTTTAGATTTATCCACTGAAGCTTTCTTT.

The chain combines TRBV19 with TRBJ2-1; 9 bases match TRBD1. Trimming at V came to 3 bases and at J to 7 bases, leaving 10 bases not matched to a gene. The germline gives CDR1 LNHDA, CDR2 SQIVND (reference sequence). This CDR3 spans 16 amino acids. The CDR3 loop is CASSMATGGILNEQFF. The CDR3 DNA sequence: TGTGCCAGTAGTATGGCGACAGGGGGGATTTTAAATGAGCAGTTCTTC.

J is TRBJ2-5 and V is TRBV2, with 7 bases that match TRBD2. Germline V gene lookup returns CDR1 SNHLY and CDR2 FYNNEI. The CDR3 extends over 14 amino acids. Trimming at V came to 5 bases and at J to 5 bases, leaving 8 bases not matched to a gene. CDR3 coding DNA: TGTGCCAGCAGTCGGGGGAGGGGCCAGGAGACCCAGTACTTC. It codes for CASSRGRGQETQYF.

V usage is TRBV13 and J usage is TRBJ2-5; 10 positions match TRBD2. Germline values: CDR1 PRHDT, CDR2 FYEKMQ (reference sequence). V lost 0 bases to trimming and J lost 4 bases; unmatched junction nucleotides: 5. The CDR3 has 16 residues. The CDR3 here is CASSLGRAGGLETQYF. The CDR3 bases are TGTGCCAGCAGCTTAGGTCGAGCGGGAGGGTTAGAGACCCAGTACTTC.

This chain links TRBV5-1 with TRBJ2-5; TRBD2 agrees at 7 bases. Germline loops: CDR1 SGHRS, CDR2 YFSETQ. The V segment lost 1 base and the J segment 5 bases; nucleotides outside the gene matches: 14. The CDR3 is made up of 17 amino acids. CDR3 loop: CASSLMREPQDGETQYF. As DNA, the CDR3 is TGCGCCAGCAGCTTGATGCGGGAGCCCCAAGACGGCGAGACCCAGTACTTC. Full variable domain (remainder filled in from reference TRBV5-1 and TRBJ2-5): KAGVTQTPRYLIKTRGQQVTLSCSPISGHRSVSWYQQTPGQGLQFLFEYFSETQRNKGNFPGRFSGRQFSNSRSEMNVSTLELGDSALYLCASSLMREPQDGETQYFGPGTRLLVL.

This clone was found a few times. V and J are TRBV5-4 and TRBJ1-6; D unclear. The germline V gene has CDR1 SGHNT and CDR2 YYREEE (reference sequence). This CDR3 comprises 16 residues. Trimming shortened V by 0 bases and J by 8 bases, and 15 bases separated the two germline ends. The CDR3 reads CASSLGSPLSDSPLHF. The DNA for the CDR3 is TGTGCCAGCAGCTTGGGGTCCCCCCTATCGGATTCACCCCTCCACTTT.

CDR3 sequence reads: CASSLGSGRETREQYF. The CDR3 nucleotides are TGTGCCAGCAGCTTGGGTAGCGGGAGGGAAACGAGAGAGCAGTACTTC. This sequence joins TRBV7-6 and TRBJ2-7; 11 bases agree with TRBD2. V dropped 3 bases and J dropped 7; count of bases not matched to a gene: 11. The germline CDR1 and CDR2 sequences are SGHVS and FNYEAQ. The CDR3 spans 16 residues.

The genes are TRBV5-1 and TRBJ2-7; D remains unclear. V dropped 5 bases and J dropped 0 bases, with 6 bases sitting between them. The CDR3 length is 12 residues. Looked up from germline, CDR1 is SGHRS and CDR2 is YFSETQ. CDR3 DNA: TGCGCCAGCAGGGGCAGCTCCTACGAGCAGTACTTC. Amino acid sequence: CASRGSSYEQYF.

The chain carries TRBV28 and TRBJ1-1; D remains ambiguous. Germline V gives CDR1 MDHEN, CDR2 SYDVKM. Trimming cost V 3 bases and J 3 bases, with 8 bases left between them. The CDR3 totals 13 residues. The CDR3 DNA reads as TGTGCCAGCAGTTTTAGGCTTCACACTGAAGCTTTCTTT. It is translated as CASSFRLHTEAFF.

This clone turned up a few times. The rearrangement joins TRBV28 to TRBJ1-5, with 7 bases lining up with TRBD1. Germline loops: CDR1 MDHEN, CDR2 SYDVKM. V was pared by 2 bases and J by 9 bases, with 10 bases of the junction left unmatched. The CDR3 consists of 15 residues. The chain's CDR3 is CASSLTGVSPRPQHF. CDR3 bases: TGTGCCAGCAGTTTAACAGGGGTAAGTCCAAGGCCCCAGCATTTT.

The rearrangement joins TRBV7-9 to TRBJ2-5; TRBD1 matches 7 bases. Unmatched junction bases numbered 11, after V lost 7 bases and J lost 3 bases. The CDR3 covers 15 residues. The germline V gene has CDR1 SEHNR and CDR2 FQNEAQ (reference sequence). In DNA, the CDR3 is TGTGCCAGCACCCCCTTGGGGACAGCAAAAGAGACCCAGTACTTC. This codes for CASTPLGTAKETQYF.

V and J are TRBV28 and TRBJ1-2; tentatively, D is TRBD1 (5 bases). Germline V gene lookup returns CDR1 MDHEN and CDR2 SYDVKM. The CDR3 has 11 residues. V was clipped by 7 bases and J by 5 bases, with 8 bases between them. For the CDR3, the DNA is TGTGCCAGCATTGGGGGGTATGGCTACACCTTC. It yields the protein CASIGGYGYTF.

The chain couples TRBV12-3 or TRBV12-4 to TRBJ1-4, with D unresolved. Between the trimmed V and J ends, which lost 1 base and 7 bases, there was a span of 4 bases. This CDR3 is 12 amino acids long. The CDR3 loop reads CASSLVGEKLFF. The CDR3 nucleotides read TGTGCCAGCAGTTTAGTGGGTGAAAAACTGTTTTTT.

The J gene is TRBJ2-1, the V gene TRBV7-3; the match to TRBD2 covers 7 bases. Germline assignment: CDR1 SGHTA and CDR2 FQGTGA. The CDR3 runs to 15 residues. V was clipped by 1 base and J by 8 bases; unmatched bases: 8. The CDR3 coding sequence is TGTGCCAGCAGCTTAATGAGCGGGATTAGCGATGAGCAGTTCTTC. Translating it yields CASSLMSGISDEQFF. Variable domain in full (rest from reference TRBV7-3 and TRBJ2-1): GAGVSQTPSNKVTEKGKYVELRCDPISGHTALYWYRQSLGQGPEFLIYFQGTGAADDSGLPNDRFFAVRPEGSVSTLKIQRTERGDSAVYLCASSLMSGISDEQFFGPGTRLTVL.

The V and J genes are TRBV9 and TRBJ1-2, with D tentatively TRBD1 (6 bases). Germline CDR1 SGDLS, CDR2 YYNGEE. Trimming pared 4 bases from V and 4 bases from J, leaving 17 bases between. There are 15 residues in the CDR3. CDR3 DNA sequence: TGTGCCAGCAGCCCCCCGGGACATGGGTCCTATGGCTACACCTTC. This codes for CASSPPGHGSYGYTF.

The chain recombines TRBV15 with TRBJ2-2; D remains unclear. V gave up 8 bases and J gave up 0 bases, with 10 bases separating them. The germline V gene encodes CDR1 LNHNV and CDR2 YYDKDF (reference sequence). The CDR3 covers 14 residues. The chain's CDR3 is CATRETTNTGELFF. The CDR3 DNA follows: TGTGCCACCCGAGAAACTACGAACACCGGGGAGCTGTTTTTT.

The gene calls are TRBV4-1 and TRBJ1-5, with 11 bases fitting TRBD1. Trimming took 4 bases from V and 5 from J; bases not matched to a gene: 4. The CDR3 runs to 15 residues. Per germline, CDR1 MGHRA and CDR2 YSYEKL. The CDR3 sequence is CASSPGQGADQPQHF. The CDR3 DNA follows: TGCGCCAGCAGCCCCGGACAGGGGGCCGATCAGCCCCAGCATTTT.

The chain is built from TRBV28 and TRBJ2-7; D is unclear. V lost 3 bases, J lost 7 bases, and 7 bases lay in between. Germline CDR1 MDHEN, CDR2 SYDVKM. CDR3 length equals 11 residues. The CDR3 loop reads CASSLNGEQYF. The CDR3 region has the DNA TGTGCCAGCAGTTTGAATGGGGAGCAGTACTTC.

The chain combines TRBV28 with TRBJ1-5, with D unclear. V gave up 6 bases and J gave up 0 bases, with 9 bases separating them. The V gene's germline CDR1 is MDHEN and CDR2 SYDVKM. The CDR3 is 14 residues long. The CDR3 is CASRLTNSNQPQHF. In DNA form, the CDR3 reads TGTGCCAGCAGACTTACTAATAGCAATCAGCCCCAGCATTTT.